This section outlines one TCR beta chain sequence together with its context. V trimming: 1 base; J trimming: 5 bases; junction bases outside the gene matches: 7. The CDR3 extends over 17 amino acids. Germline V gives CDR1 LGHDT, CDR2 YNNKEL (reference sequence). Before being deemed recovered, Cohort 3 donors had two negative PCRs, clearance, or symptom resolution. Original processing methods: Nucleated cell counts were estimated from reference gene primer amplification. Generated by immunoSEQ multiplex PCR, the TCRdb table keeps only in-frame clones and is missing some. The V and J calls and clone size were taken over from that table, and D and trimming were inferred from the DNA. This table holds 150,000 to 200,000 clones, 70% to 90% found once. The sample is drawn from a study of blood T cell repertoires in COVID-19. Study context: Acute and convalescent COVID-19 samples came from the United States, Italy and Spain. The cDNA or gDNA used as material had been derived from T cells, B-cell-depleted T cells, or PBMCs.

The chain employs TRBV3-1 (or the pseudogene TRBV3-2) and TRBJ2-2, with TRBD2 identical over 10 bases. The TCR was taken from a woman in her forties or fifties who had recovered from COVID-19. Sequencing was carried out using PBMCs or T cells enriched from blood (not recorded which). DNA for the CDR3: TGTGCCAGCAGCCAAGCGAGGACTAGCGGTAGGACCGGGGAGCTGTTTTTT. This gives the protein CASSQARTSGRTGELFF.